This T cell receptor beta chain is drawn from a study of naive and memory T cell subsets. General study points: Diversity fell and Gini index rose from naive through CM, EM, EMRA.

Note on this clonotype: The antigen is unknown.

V lost 1 base to trimming and J lost 2 bases, with 6 bases between them. Germline V gene sequence: CDR1 SEHNR, CDR2 FQNEAQ (reference sequence). There are 13 residues in the CDR3. Both TRBC1 and TRBC2 were covered by a beta constant-region primer of two equimolar oligonucleotides. A 12-nucleotide UMI and the SP2 primer were added to the cDNA 3' end by oligonucleotide ligation. Four rounds of PCR amplified the ligated cDNA using nested alpha and beta constant-region primers plus SP2. A single record per CDR3 protein comes from TCRdb applying MiXCR to the UMI-ligation and nested PCR reads. The sample yields over 20,000 distinct CDR3 sequences, around 10% seen once.

The chain recombines TRBV7-9 with TRBJ2-7; D gene uncertain. The sequenced sample consisted of central memory CD8+ T cells from blood. The receptor comes from a human donor in good health. In DNA form, the CDR3 reads TGTGCCAGCAGCTTAGGCAGTACCTACGAGCAGTACTTC. Its protein product is CASSLGSTYEQYF.